This T cell receptor (beta chain) originates from a study of identical twins. Points from the study as a whole: Out-of-frame TCR alpha sharing in monozygotic twins exceeded recombination model predictions.

Concerning this clonotype: Its antigen is undetermined.

From the 5' RACE reads, TCRdb called clonotypes with MiXCR, one entry per CDR3 protein. In the table there are more than 200,000 distinct CDR3 sequences, less than 10% of which are singletons. The CDR3 has 14 amino acids. The V gene's germline CDR1 is DFQATT and CDR2 SNEGSKA (reference sequence). V lost 5 bases, J lost 6 bases, and 17 bases lay in between. This sequence joins TRBV20-1 and TRBJ2-1; D perhaps matches TRBD2 (5 bases). The sequence came from a woman under 30 in good health. Sequencing was performed on memory (CD45RO+) T cells sorted from blood. DNA of the CDR3: TGCAGTGCTCCTAACCAACTAGTCTCCAATGAGCAGTTCTTC. It yields the protein CSAPNQLVSNEQFF.